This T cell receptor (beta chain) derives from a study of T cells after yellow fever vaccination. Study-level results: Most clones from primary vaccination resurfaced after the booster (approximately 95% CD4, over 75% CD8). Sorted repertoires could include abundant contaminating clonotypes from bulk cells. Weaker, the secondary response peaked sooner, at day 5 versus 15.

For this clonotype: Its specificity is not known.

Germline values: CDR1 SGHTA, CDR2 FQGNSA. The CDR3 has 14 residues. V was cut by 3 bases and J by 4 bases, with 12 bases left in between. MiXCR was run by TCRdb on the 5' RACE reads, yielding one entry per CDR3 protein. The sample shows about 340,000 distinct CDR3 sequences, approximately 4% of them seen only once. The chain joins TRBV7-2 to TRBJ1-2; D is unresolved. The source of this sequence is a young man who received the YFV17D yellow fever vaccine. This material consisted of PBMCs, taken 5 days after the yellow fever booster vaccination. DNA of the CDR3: TGTGCCAGCAGCTTTCCCGGGGTAGGCTATGGCTACACCTTC. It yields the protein CASSFPGVGYGYTF.